These 12 T cell receptor beta chains originate from one sample sequenced in a study of OX40 agonist ivuxolimab in advanced cancers. Libraries were prepared by immunoSEQ multiplex PCR; TCRdb keeps only in-frame clonotypes and omits some of them. The table includes approximately 28,000 clones, more than 75% detected once. The sample consisted of CD4+ or CD8+ T cells sorted from blood, taken in a trial of the OX40 agonist ivuxolimab. Receptors were obtained from an adult with an advanced solid tumor such as melanoma, head and neck, liver or kidney cancer.

This chain connects TRBV6-1 to TRBJ2-7, with 8 bases aligning to TRBD1. This CDR3 spans 18 amino acids. V shed 0 bases and J 3 bases; nucleotides not matched to a gene: 13. Germline CDR1 reads MNHNS; CDR2 reads SASEGT. The CDR3 coding sequence is TGTGCCAGCAGTGAAGCAGGACAGGGCAGTTTTGGTTTCTACGAGCAGTACTTC. Amino acids: CASSEAGQGSFGFYEQYF.

The CDR3 here is CASSLGQGAPLRSGELFF. The CDR3 region has the DNA TGCGCCAGCAGCTTGGGCCAGGGGGCCCCTCTTAGATCCGGGGAGCTGTTTTTT. The chain joins TRBV5-1 to TRBJ2-2, with 8 bases that match TRBD1. The germline V gene encodes CDR1 SGHRS and CDR2 YFSETQ. The CDR3 length is 18 residues. V gave up 0 bases and J gave up 6 bases; unmatched junction bases: 13.

The gene calls are TRBV6-5 and TRBJ1-4; no reliable D call. CDR1 MNHEY and CDR2 SVGAGI come from the germline V gene. The CDR3 sequence is 15 residues long. With 2 bases removed from V and 4 bases from J, the gap between germline ends came to 11 bases. The CDR3 region has the DNA TGTGCCAGCAGTTACCAGCTAGATCGTAATGAAAAACTGTTTTTT. This gives the protein CASSYQLDRNEKLFF.

The chain is built from TRBV5-5 and TRBJ1-4; D is undetermined. This CDR3 spans 14 amino acids. CDR1 is SGHKS and CDR2 is YYEKEE in the germline V gene (reference sequence). Trimming shortened V by 0 bases and J by 5 bases, and 8 bases separated the two germline ends. The CDR3 DNA follows: TGTGCCAGCAGCTTGGACAGCCTAAATGAAAAACTGTTTTTT. It yields the protein CASSLDSLNEKLFF.

J is TRBJ2-3 and V is TRBV6-5, with TRBD2 matching over 8 bases. The junction had 10 bases not matched to a gene; V was cut back by 0 bases and J by 8 bases. CDR1 is MNHEY and CDR2 is SVGAGI in the germline V gene. The CDR3 spans 16 residues. The CDR3 nucleotides are TGTGCCAGCAGTTACTCGAAGGCTAGCGGGTCGACTACGCAGTATTTT. Protein sequence: CASSYSKASGSTTQYF.

The chain uses TRBV6-5 and TRBJ2-7; 10 bases align to TRBD2. The CDR3 spans 14 residues. CDR1 is MNHEY and CDR2 is SVGAGI in the germline V gene. Germline trimming cut 6 bases from V and 3 bases from J; bases unmatched to any gene: 5. The CDR3 DNA sequence: TGTGCCAGCAGCCTTAGCGGGAGGAACTACGAGCAGTACTTC. Translation gives CASSLSGRNYEQYF.

V is TRBV7-9 and J is TRBJ2-3; maybe TRBD1 (5 bases). Trimming took 5 bases from V and 1 from J, leaving 16 bases between them. The CDR3 spans 16 residues. Germline assignment: CDR1 SEHNR and CDR2 FQNEAQ (reference sequence). The CDR3 here is CASSVIVGRGTDTQYF. The CDR3 bases are TGTGCCAGCAGCGTAATCGTCGGCAGGGGCACAGATACGCAGTATTTT.

V is TRBV5-1 and J is TRBJ2-3; D is possibly TRBD1 or TRBD2 (5 bases each). Looked up from germline, CDR1 is SGHRS and CDR2 is YFSETQ. Trimming shortened V by 7 bases and J by 0 bases, and 15 bases separated the two germline ends. The CDR3 spans 15 residues. The CDR3 nucleotides read TGCGCCAGCGGTTCCCCGGGACCAAGCACAGATACGCAGTATTTT. Translation gives CASGSPGPSTDTQYF.

The chain links TRBV19 to TRBJ2-2; perhaps TRBD1 as D (5 bases). Germline assignment: CDR1 LNHDA and CDR2 SQIVND (reference sequence). V lost 3 bases, J lost 7 bases, and 12 bases lay in between. The CDR3 spans 14 residues. CDR3 sequence: CASSILRVRGELFF. CDR3 DNA sequence: TGTGCCAGTAGTATCCTCAGGGTACGCGGGGAGCTGTTTTTT.

The chain joins TRBV5-1 to TRBJ2-1, with no clear D. CDR1 is SGHRS, CDR2 YFSETQ, per germline. The V gene lost 4 bases and the J gene lost 1 base, with 15 bases spanning the gap. The CDR3 consists of 16 residues. Here the CDR3 reads CASSPGIGGSYNEQFF. DNA for the CDR3: TGCGCCAGCAGCCCTGGGATCGGCGGATCCTACAATGAGCAGTTCTTC.

The V call is TRBV2, the J call TRBJ2-1; D perhaps matches TRBD2 (6 bases). Germline CDR1 is SNHLY and CDR2 is FYNNEI. The ends were cut back, 7 bases at V and 12 bases at J, with 13 bases in the middle. The CDR3 contains 11 residues. CDR3 nucleotide sequence: TGTGCCAGCAACGGCGGGAAAGGGCAGTTCTTC. Encoded protein: CASNGGKGQFF.

The chain is built from TRBV5-1 and TRBJ2-2; D is unclear. Germline V gene sequence: CDR1 SGHRS, CDR2 YFSETQ. The ends were cut back, 1 base at V and 2 bases at J, with 0 bases in the middle. This CDR3 comprises 12 residues. CDR3 coding DNA: TGCGCCAGCAGCTTGAACACCGGGGAGCTGTTTTTT. Amino acid sequence: CASSLNTGELFF.